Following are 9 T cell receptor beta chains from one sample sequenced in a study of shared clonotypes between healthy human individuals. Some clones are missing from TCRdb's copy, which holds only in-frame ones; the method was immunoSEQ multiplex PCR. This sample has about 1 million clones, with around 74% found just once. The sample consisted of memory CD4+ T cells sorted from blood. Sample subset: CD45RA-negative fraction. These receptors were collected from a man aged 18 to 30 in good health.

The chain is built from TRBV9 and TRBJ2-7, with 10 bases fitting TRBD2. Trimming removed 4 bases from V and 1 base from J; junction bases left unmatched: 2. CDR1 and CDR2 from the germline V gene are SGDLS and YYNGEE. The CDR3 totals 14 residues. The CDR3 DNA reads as TGTGCCAGCAGCTGGGGACTAGCGTCCTACGAGCAGTACTTC. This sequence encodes CASSWGLASYEQYF.

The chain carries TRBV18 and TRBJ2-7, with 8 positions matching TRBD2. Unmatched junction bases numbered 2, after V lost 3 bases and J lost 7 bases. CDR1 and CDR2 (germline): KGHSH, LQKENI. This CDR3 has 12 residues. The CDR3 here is CASSPPGGEQYF. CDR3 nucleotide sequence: TGTGCCAGCTCACCCCCGGGGGGGGAGCAGTACTTC.

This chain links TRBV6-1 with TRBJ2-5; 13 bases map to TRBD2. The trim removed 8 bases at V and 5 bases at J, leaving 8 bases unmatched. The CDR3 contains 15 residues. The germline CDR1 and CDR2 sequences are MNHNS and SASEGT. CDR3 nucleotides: TGTGCCAGCTCTGAGGTGGGACTAGCGGGGGAGACCCAGTACTTC. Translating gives CASSEVGLAGETQYF.

Here the CDR3 reads CASSFFGGRSTTDTQYF. CDR3 DNA sequence: TGTGCCAGCAGTTTTTTTGGGGGGAGGTCGACCACAGATACGCAGTATTTT. The rearrangement joins TRBV28 to TRBJ2-3; D is possibly TRBD2 (6 bases). The CDR3 runs to 17 residues. From germline, CDR1 is MDHEN and CDR2 SYDVKM. Trimming removed 3 bases at V and 2 bases at J, with 18 bases between.

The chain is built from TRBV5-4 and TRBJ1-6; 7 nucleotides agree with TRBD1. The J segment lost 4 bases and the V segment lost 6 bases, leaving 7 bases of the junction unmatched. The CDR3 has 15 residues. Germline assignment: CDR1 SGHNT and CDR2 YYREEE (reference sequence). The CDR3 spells CASTLPGQYNSPLHF. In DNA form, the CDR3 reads TGTGCCAGCACCTTACCGGGACAGTATAATTCACCCCTCCACTTT.

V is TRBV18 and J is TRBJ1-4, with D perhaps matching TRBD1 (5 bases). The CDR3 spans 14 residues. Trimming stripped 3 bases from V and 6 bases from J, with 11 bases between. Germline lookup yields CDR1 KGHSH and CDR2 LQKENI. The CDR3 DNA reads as TGTGCCAGCTCACCCCGAGGCAGGGATGAAAAACTGTTTTTT. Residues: CASSPRGRDEKLFF.

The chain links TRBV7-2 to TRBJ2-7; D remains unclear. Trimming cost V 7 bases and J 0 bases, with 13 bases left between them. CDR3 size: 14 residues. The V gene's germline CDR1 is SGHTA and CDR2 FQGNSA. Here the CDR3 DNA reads TGTGCCAGCACCCCTGGTTGGAGCTCCTACGAGCAGTACTTC. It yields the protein CASTPGWSSYEQYF.

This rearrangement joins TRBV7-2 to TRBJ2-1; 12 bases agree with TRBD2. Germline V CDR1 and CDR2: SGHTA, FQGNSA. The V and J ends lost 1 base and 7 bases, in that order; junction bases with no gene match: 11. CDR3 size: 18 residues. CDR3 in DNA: TGTGCCAGCAGCTTAGTAGGGCTAGCGGGGGGGCGGATGAATGAGCAGTTCTTC. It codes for CASSLVGLAGGRMNEQFF.

Here the CDR3 reads CASSLTGSSYNEQFF. The CDR3 DNA follows: TGTGCCAGCAGCCTCACAGGGAGCTCCTACAATGAGCAGTTCTTC. V is TRBV6-5 and J is TRBJ2-1; a possible D gene is TRBD1 (6 bases). V dropped 6 bases and J dropped 0 bases, with 12 bases sitting between them. Germline CDR1 and CDR2: MNHEY and SVGAGI. The CDR3 is made up of 15 amino acids.